These 28 T cell receptor beta chains were sequenced from one sample in a study of shared clonotypes between healthy human individuals. Only in-frame clones appear in the TCRdb table, and some are missing; sequencing was by immunoSEQ multiplex PCR. The data contain approximately 240,000 clones, 65% of them singletons. Material: memory CD4+ T cells sorted from blood. Subset noted: CD45RA-negative fraction. The receptors here all came from a man aged 25-45 years in good health.

The chain links TRBV5-8 to TRBJ1-2; TRBD1 matches at 7 bases. The CDR3 totals 14 residues. The trim removed 7 bases at V and 8 bases at J, leaving 14 bases unmatched. The V gene's germline CDR1 is SGHTS and CDR2 YDEGEE. This chain's CDR3 is CASGVTGTASGYTF. The CDR3 DNA sequence: TGTGCCAGCGGGGTAACCGGGACAGCTTCCGGCTACACCTTC.

The chain recombines TRBV12-5 with TRBJ1-2; possible D gene TRBD1, 6 bases. This CDR3 has 13 amino acids. The V gene's germline CDR1 is LGHNT and CDR2 FRNRAP. V lost 6 bases to trimming and J lost 8 bases, with 16 bases between them. CDR3 sequence: CASGRGGVRGYTF. CDR3 nucleotide sequence: TGTGCTAGTGGCCGAGGGGGAGTCCGGGGCTACACCTTC.

This chain joins TRBV10-3 and TRBJ2-1, with TRBD1 identical over 9 bases. The CDR3 length is 15 residues. V lost 6 bases, J lost 8 bases, and 11 bases stayed unmatched. Germline CDR1 reads ENHRY; CDR2 reads SYGVKD. CDR3 DNA sequence: TGTGCCATCAGGTCCTCCGGGACAGGGCAGGATGAGCAGTTCTTC. Protein: CAIRSSGTGQDEQFF.

This clone was found a few times. The CDR3 is CASSSGQVSTQETQYF. The CDR3 nucleotides are TGCGCCAGCAGCTCGGGACAGGTCAGCACCCAAGAGACCCAGTACTTC. This rearrangement joins TRBV5-1 to TRBJ2-5; 8 nucleotides agree with TRBD1. Germline CDR1 is SGHRS and CDR2 is YFSETQ. This CDR3 comprises 16 residues. The V and J ends lost 3 bases and 1 base, in that order; junction bases with no gene match: 8.

This clone was counted between two and nine times. Other DNA sequences in the sample encode the same CDR3. The V and J genes are TRBV5-1 and TRBJ2-7; D is uncertain. Per germline, CDR1 SGHRS and CDR2 YFSETQ. The length of the CDR3 is 12 residues. V lost 1 base to trimming and J lost 4 bases, with 6 bases between them. As DNA, the CDR3 is TGCGCCAGCAGCTTGTCGGGTTACGAGCAGTACTTC. Protein: CASSLSGYEQYF.

The V and J genes are TRBV5-4 and TRBJ2-2; no reliable D call. This CDR3 contains 13 residues. Germline V gene data show CDR1 as SGHNT and CDR2 as YYREEE (reference sequence). V gave up 2 bases and J gave up 4 bases, with 6 bases separating them. CDR3 sequence reads: CASSFRTTGELFF. CDR3 sequence (DNA): TGTGCCAGCAGCTTTCGCACCACCGGGGAGCTGTTTTTT.

The chain carries TRBV5-1 and TRBJ1-1, with TRBD1 as a possible D gene (5 bases). V gave up 4 bases and J gave up 0 bases, with 10 bases separating them. The CDR3 covers 14 residues. Germline values: CDR1 SGHRS, CDR2 YFSETQ. The CDR3 reads CASSEQDVNTEAFF. In DNA form, the CDR3 reads TGCGCCAGCAGCGAACAGGACGTGAACACTGAAGCTTTCTTT. The full variable domain, in which reference TRBV5-1 and TRBJ1-1 provide the parts outside the CDR3, is KAGVTQTPRYLIKTRGQQVTLSCSPISGHRSVSWYQQTPGQGLQFLFEYFSETQRNKGNFPGRFSGRQFSNSRSEMNVSTLELGDSALYLCASSEQDVNTEAFFGQGTRLTVV.

The V call is TRBV14, the J call TRBJ2-2; TRBD2 matches at 7 bases. The CDR3 covers 17 residues. CDR1 is SGHDN and CDR2 is FVKESK in the germline V gene. V was clipped by 0 bases and J by 5 bases; unmatched bases: 9. CDR3 amino acids: CASSQEVPGLLTGELFF. The CDR3 bases are TGTGCCAGCAGCCAAGAAGTTCCGGGACTACTTACCGGGGAGCTGTTTTTT.

This clone was counted a single time. A single base separates this from a much larger clone, so it may be a read error. The rearrangement joins TRBV7-2 to TRBJ2-7; D unclear. Trimming stripped 1 base from V and 4 bases from J, with 8 bases between. Germline CDR1 and CDR2: SGHTA and FQGNSA. The CDR3 has 13 amino acids. The CDR3, as DNA: TGTGCCAGCAGCTTAGAGGACGGATACGAGCAGTACTTC. Residues: CASSLEDGYEQYF.

The chain joins TRBV5-1 to TRBJ2-2; perhaps D is TRBD1 or TRBD2 (5 bases each). The CDR3 has 13 amino acids. V was pared by 2 bases and J by 8 bases, with 10 bases between. Germline values: CDR1 SGHRS, CDR2 YFSETQ. DNA of the CDR3: TGCGCCAGCAGCTTCTCAGGGACGGGGGAGCTGTTTTTT. Protein product: CASSFSGTGELFF.

The V and J genes are TRBV6-5 and TRBJ2-7, with 7 nucleotides matching TRBD1. The CDR3 covers 16 residues. J lost 0 bases, V lost 2 bases, and 7 bases had no gene match. Germline CDR1 is MNHEY and CDR2 is SVGAGI. CDR3 DNA: TGTGCCAGCAGTTACGCCATGGGACAGACCTCCTACGAGCAGTACTTC. The encoded protein is CASSYAMGQTSYEQYF.

This CDR3 is CASSLLAGGAGELFF. The CDR3 DNA sequence: TGTGCCAGCAGCTTACTAGCGGGAGGAGCCGGGGAGCTGTTTTTT. J is TRBJ2-2 and V is TRBV7-2; 11 bases agree with TRBD2. The CDR3 has 15 residues. Germline CDR1 is SGHTA and CDR2 is FQGNSA. Trimming removed 2 bases from V and 6 bases from J; junction bases left unmatched: 2.

This clone came up once. Other DNA sequences in this sample translate to the same CDR3. This sequence joins TRBV18 and TRBJ1-5, with D unclear. Germline V CDR1 and CDR2: KGHSH, LQKENI. V was trimmed by 6 bases and J by 2 bases, leaving 8 bases between them. This CDR3 spans 13 amino acids. Here the CDR3 reads CASSPTGNQPQHF. CDR3 coding DNA: TGTGCCAGCTCTCCCACTGGCAATCAGCCCCAGCATTTT.

The rearrangement joins TRBV6-5 to TRBJ2-5; D might be TRBD1 (6 bases). CDR1 is MNHEY, CDR2 SVGAGI, per germline. V shed 5 bases and J shed 0 bases, with 10 bases lying between them. CDR3 size: 14 residues. The CDR3 spells CASSGTGHQETQYF. CDR3 bases: TGTGCCAGCAGTGGCACAGGGCACCAAGAGACCCAGTACTTC.

The chain uses TRBV19 and TRBJ1-2; D is ambiguous. Germline V gives CDR1 LNHDA, CDR2 SQIVND (reference sequence). V was shortened by 3 bases and J by 3 bases, with 8 bases between the two germline ends. The CDR3 totals 13 residues. CDR3 protein: CASSIDEYYGYTF. The CDR3, as DNA: TGTGCCAGTAGTATTGACGAATACTATGGCTACACCTTC.

This clone showed up just once. V usage is TRBV28 and J usage is TRBJ2-7; no definite D call. Trimming left V 5 bases short and J 3 bases short, with 5 bases between. This CDR3 has 11 amino acids. Germline V CDR1 and CDR2: MDHEN, SYDVKM. In nucleotides, the CDR3 is TGTGCCAGCAGTCAGAACTACGAGCAGTACTTC. This encodes CASSQNYEQYF.

The CDR3 spells CASQLADPSYEQYF. The CDR3 region has the DNA TGTGCCAGCCAACTAGCGGACCCCTCCTACGAGCAGTACTTC. The rearrangement links TRBV27 to TRBJ2-7; 8 nucleotides agree with TRBD2. The germline CDR1 and CDR2 sequences are MNHEY and SMNVEV (reference sequence). The CDR3 length is 14 residues. V lost 8 bases and J lost 0; bases outside the gene matches: 6.

The chain joins TRBV7-2 to TRBJ1-2; tentatively, D is TRBD1 (5 bases). From germline, CDR1 is SGHTA and CDR2 FQGNSA. CDR3 length equals 15 residues. Deletions cut 2 bases from V and 3 bases from J, with 13 bases between. The CDR3 DNA reads TGTGCCAGCAGCTTACGGGGGTCGGGGTACTATGGCTACACCTTC. This gives the protein CASSLRGSGYYGYTF.

This clone was counted between two and nine times. This sequence joins TRBV6-1 and TRBJ1-2; possibly TRBD1 for D (5 bases). Germline V gene data show CDR1 as MNHNS and CDR2 as SASEGT. V gave up 4 bases and J gave up 7 bases, with 7 bases separating them. There are 11 residues in the CDR3. The DNA for the CDR3 is TGTGCCAGCAGTGGACAGTTTGGCTACACCTTC. Encoded protein: CASSGQFGYTF.

CDR3 sequence: CATHRGREHSYNEQFF. In DNA, the CDR3 is TGTGCCACCCACCGGGGACGGGAGCATTCCTACAATGAGCAGTTCTTC. The chain links TRBV7-8 to TRBJ2-1, with D perhaps matching TRBD2 (6 bases). Germline assignment: CDR1 SGHVS and CDR2 FQNEAQ. V dropped 10 bases and J dropped 1 base, with 20 bases sitting between them. CDR3 size: 16 residues.

This clone occurred a few times. This chain connects TRBV25-1 to TRBJ2-2; D gene unclear. Deletions cut 7 bases from V and 1 base from J, with 4 bases between. The CDR3 totals 12 residues. Germline V gene data show CDR1 as MGHDK and CDR2 as SYGVNS. The CDR3 nucleotides are TGTGCCAGCACGCGGAACACCGGGGAGCTGTTTTTT. Residues: CASTRNTGELFF.

The chain is built from TRBV5-8 and TRBJ1-2; D is unclear. V was shortened by 4 bases and J by 2 bases, with 6 bases between the two germline ends. From germline, CDR1 is SGHTS and CDR2 YDEGEE. The CDR3 runs 12 residues. The CDR3 is CASSQENYGYTF. The CDR3, as DNA: TGTGCCAGCAGCCAGGAGAACTATGGCTACACCTTC.

This clone was found a few times. Within the sample, other DNA sequences also encode this same CDR3. The rearrangement joins TRBV7-2 to TRBJ2-7; D not certain. CDR3 length: 12 residues. Germline loops: CDR1 SGHTA, CDR2 FQGNSA. The V end was cut by 2 bases, the J end by 3 bases, with 5 bases between. This CDR3 is CASSLSGYEQYF. The CDR3 nucleotides are TGTGCCAGCAGCTTATCGGGCTACGAGCAGTACTTC.

The genes are TRBV7-6 and TRBJ2-5; 9 nucleotides agree with TRBD2. The germline gives CDR1 SGHVS, CDR2 FNYEAQ. J gave up 5 bases and V 1 base, and 11 bases lay outside the gene matches. The CDR3 sequence is 17 residues long. The CDR3 bases are TGTGCCAGCAGCTTAGGGGTTAGCGGGAGTTTCGCGGAGACCCAGTACTTC. The encoded protein is CASSLGVSGSFAETQYF.

V usage is TRBV27 and J usage is TRBJ1-2, with 7 bases aligning to TRBD1. Germline-derived CDR1 and CDR2 are MNHEY and SMNVEV (reference sequence). V lost 3 bases, J lost 0 bases, and 10 bases stayed unmatched. CDR3 length equals 17 residues. The DNA of the CDR3 is TGTGCCAGCAGTTTCCAGGGGGGGTTCTGGGCTAACTATGGCTACACCTTC. It is translated as CASSFQGGFWANYGYTF.

There are many counts of this clone. CDR3 sequence (DNA): TGTGCCAGCAGCCCTCGACAGGGGGCGAGCGGAAACACCATATATTTT. It encodes CASSPRQGASGNTIYF. The chain employs TRBV7-9 and TRBJ1-3; 10 bases are shared with TRBD1. The CDR3 runs to 16 residues. CDR1 and CDR2 (germline): SEHNR, FQNEAQ (reference sequence). The junction had 8 bases not matched to a gene; V was cut back by 5 bases and J by 4 bases. Supplemented by reference TRBV7-9 and TRBJ1-3, the full variable domain reads DTGVSQNPRHKITKRGQNVTFRCDPISEHNRLYWYRQTLGQGPEFLTYFQNEAQLEKSRLLSDRFSAERPKGSFSTLEIQRTEQGDSAMYLCASSPRQGASGNTIYFGEGSWLTVV.

In the case of this clone: In the same sample, other DNA sequences code for this CDR3. The chain has TRBV14 and TRBJ1-1, with 8 nucleotides matching TRBD1. This CDR3 is 15 amino acids long. The V and J ends lost 4 bases and 1 base, in that order; junction bases with no gene match: 5. The germline gives CDR1 SGHDN, CDR2 FVKESK. The CDR3 bases are TGTGCCAGCAGCCTAAGGACAGGGAGGAACACTGAAGCTTTCTTT. This encodes CASSLRTGRNTEAFF.

In this sample, this clone turned up a few times. The V gene is TRBV6-6, the J gene TRBJ2-7, with 8 bases that match TRBD2. Germline V gene data show CDR1 as MNHNY and CDR2 as SVGAGI (reference sequence). CDR3 length: 15 residues. The V gene end was trimmed by 5 bases and the J gene end by 4 bases; junction bases not matched to a gene: 10. CDR3 amino acids: CASSTIGTSKYEQYF. CDR3 DNA: TGTGCCAGCAGTACTATCGGGACTAGTAAATACGAGCAGTACTTC.